These 5 T cell receptor beta chains came from one sample sequenced in a study of shared clonotypes between healthy human individuals. The method was immunoSEQ multiplex PCR; TCRdb's version includes in-frame clones alone and lacks a portion of them. The sample records approximately 700,000 clones, around three quarters being singletons. The sequencing sample was made of memory CD4+ T cells sorted from blood. Indicated subset: CD45RA-negative fraction. Receptors were obtained from a woman aged 30 to 39 in good health.

The chain links TRBV5-1 to TRBJ2-7, with TRBD2 identical over 9 bases. From germline, CDR1 is SGHRS and CDR2 YFSETQ. Trimming removed 4 bases from V and 4 bases from J; junction bases left unmatched: 9. The CDR3 consists of 15 residues. CDR3 nucleotides: TGCGCCAGCAGCCTAGCGGGAAAGACGATTTACGAGCAGTACTTC. This gives the protein CASSLAGKTIYEQYF.

Worth noting for this clone: A read error is likely here: a far larger clone is one base away. Other DNA sequences within the sample encode an identical CDR3. The chain combines TRBV6-5 with TRBJ1-5, with D perhaps matching TRBD1 (6 bases). V gave up 2 bases and J gave up 2 bases, with 7 bases separating them. The CDR3 covers 14 residues. Germline CDR1 is MNHEY and CDR2 is SVGAGI. CDR3 sequence reads: CASSYRGGNQPQHF. For the CDR3, the DNA is TGTGCCAGCAGTTACAGGGGGGGCAATCAGCCCCAGCATTTT.

This rearrangement joins TRBV4-1 to TRBJ2-2, with D maybe TRBD2 (5 bases). V lost 3 bases to trimming and J lost 2 bases, with 10 bases between them. This CDR3 is built from 15 residues. Germline CDR1 reads MGHRA; CDR2 reads YSYEKL. The CDR3 DNA reads as TGCGCCAGCAGCCAGGGAGTAACAAACACCGGGGAGCTGTTTTTT. It specifies CASSQGVTNTGELFF.

This chain joins TRBV18 and TRBJ2-2; D possibly corresponds to TRBD2 (5 bases). CDR1 is KGHSH and CDR2 is LQKENI in the germline V gene. The CDR3 totals 14 residues. The V gene lost 2 bases and the J gene lost 4 bases, with 8 bases spanning the gap. CDR3 amino acids: CASSPSGGTGELFF. The CDR3 DNA follows: TGTGCCAGCTCACCAAGCGGAGGCACCGGGGAGCTGTTTTTT.

CDR3 amino acids: CASSSGWGKGNQPQHF. The CDR3, as DNA: TGTGCCAGCAGCTCGGGGTGGGGGAAGGGGAATCAGCCCCAGCATTTT. The chain carries TRBV7-2 and TRBJ1-5; D perhaps matches TRBD1 (5 bases). Trimming left V 4 bases short and J 4 bases short, with 17 bases between. The germline V gene has CDR1 SGHTA and CDR2 FQGNSA. The CDR3 has 16 residues.